This T cell receptor beta chain was observed in a study of blood T cells in healthy people across ages. The wider study: Template switching captured about one barcoded beta molecule per two T cells.

A sample-barcoded 5' primer and a J-beta primer mix were used in a second PCR of roughly 7 to 12 cycles. MiXCR, applied by TCRdb to the 5' RACE reads, yields one record per CDR3 protein. The table has about 1.5 million distinct CDR3 sequences, about 40% seen once; the top ten hold roughly 7.9%. Germline CDR1 SEHNR, CDR2 FQNEAQ (reference sequence). V lost 6 bases to trimming and J lost 7 bases; unmatched junction nucleotides: 6. This CDR3 region has 15 residues. As concerns this clonotype: The target antigen is unknown.

Overall study findings and caveats: Shifts in expanded clonotypes may have been confounded by donor CMV status, which was unknown. Diversity of TCR beta per million T cells declined in a roughly linear way with age.

The rearrangement joins TRBV7-9 to TRBJ2-1; 13 positions match TRBD2. The sample was blood. This receptor was obtained from a woman in her late teens or twenties in good health. The CDR3 bases are TGTGCCAGCAGGCCGGGACTAGCGGGACAAAATGAGCAGTTCTTC. As protein: CASRPGLAGQNEQFF.